The 16 T cell receptor beta chains listed next were all sequenced from one sample in a study of HIV-infected patients and healthy controls. MiXCR, run by TCRdb on the 5' RACE reads, gives a single entry per CDR3 protein. The sample has about 18,000 distinct CDR3 sequences; about 15% are singletons. The source material was CD8+ T cells from blood. These receptor sequences come from a human donor in good health.

The gene calls are TRBV7-6 and TRBJ2-3; 8 bases fit TRBD2. The V segment lost 1 base and the J segment 5 bases; nucleotides outside the gene matches: 5. CDR1 is SGHVS and CDR2 is FNYEAQ in the germline V gene. The CDR3 runs to 15 residues. CDR3 amino acids: CASSLVRGGQDTQYF. The CDR3 DNA reads TGTGCCAGCAGCTTAGTCCGGGGGGGCCAAGATACGCAGTATTTT.

This clonotype was counted only a few times. V and J are TRBV9 and TRBJ1-4; D gene unclear. V was clipped by 3 bases and J by 0 bases, with 9 bases between them. The CDR3 runs 15 residues. Germline lookup yields CDR1 SGDLS and CDR2 YYNGEE. The CDR3 DNA is TGTGCCAGCAGCGGATCAGGTGCAACTAATGAAAAACTGTTTTTT. This gives the protein CASSGSGATNEKLFF.

V and J are TRBV20-1 and TRBJ2-7; 11 nucleotides match TRBD2. The CDR3 totals 17 residues. Germline V CDR1 and CDR2: DFQATT, SNEGSKA (reference sequence). V gave up 0 bases and J gave up 2 bases; unmatched junction bases: 9. The CDR3 sequence: CSARDPLAGGFTYEQYF. Here the CDR3 DNA reads TGCAGTGCTAGAGATCCCCTAGCGGGGGGCTTCACCTACGAGCAGTACTTC.

The V gene is TRBV3-1, the J gene TRBJ2-1; a weak D match, TRBD2 (5 bases). Germline assignment: CDR1 LGHDT and CDR2 YNNKEL (reference sequence). The CDR3 has 15 residues. The V gene lost 2 bases and the J gene lost 0 bases, with 8 bases spanning the gap. The chain's CDR3 is CASSQTRGSYNEQFF. CDR3 DNA: TGTGCCAGCAGCCAAACCCGGGGCTCCTACAATGAGCAGTTCTTC.

This clonotype was found a few times. The chain joins TRBV18 to TRBJ1-2, with 7 bases fitting TRBD1. Germline V gene data show CDR1 as KGHSH and CDR2 as LQKENI. The CDR3 contains 18 residues. Trimming took 3 bases from V and 6 from J; bases not matched to a gene: 19. The DNA for the CDR3 is TGTGCCAGCTCACCCCACATGACAGGGCAGCGCCCTTTGGATGGCTACACCTTC. Translating it yields CASSPHMTGQRPLDGYTF.

The chain couples TRBV4-2 to TRBJ1-1; possible D gene TRBD1, 5 bases. CDR1 and CDR2 from the germline V gene are LGHNA and YNFKEQ. This CDR3 contains 14 residues. V dropped 0 bases and J dropped 6 bases, with 11 bases sitting between them. Here the CDR3 reads CASSQEGPGSEAFF. For the CDR3, the DNA is TGTGCCAGCAGCCAAGAGGGGCCGGGCTCTGAAGCTTTCTTT.

Only a few counts were recorded for this clonotype. This rearrangement joins TRBV7-9 to TRBJ2-3; 9 positions agree with TRBD2. CDR1 SEHNR and CDR2 FQNEAQ come from the germline V gene (reference sequence). The V segment lost 7 bases and the J segment 5 bases; nucleotides outside the gene matches: 13. The CDR3 spans 16 residues. CDR3 in DNA: TGTGCCAGCACCCCGCGGGAGGGCCCTCAAGAAGATACGCAGTATTTT. Protein sequence: CASTPREGPQEDTQYF.

This clonotype was seen repeatedly, ten times or more. This CDR3 reads CASSRGTYEQYF. CDR3 nucleotide sequence: TGTGCCAGCAGTAGGGGGACCTACGAGCAGTACTTC. V and J are TRBV7-9 and TRBJ2-7; D possibly corresponds to TRBD1 (6 bases). Trimming cost V 6 bases and J 2 bases, with 8 bases left between them. The CDR3 loop spans 12 amino acids. The germline CDR1 and CDR2 sequences are SEHNR and FQNEAQ (reference sequence).

This clonotype occurred a few times. The chain has TRBV27 and TRBJ1-1, with 7 positions matching TRBD1. Per the germline V gene, CDR1 is MNHEY and CDR2 is SMNVEV (reference sequence). The V and J ends lost 3 bases and 2 bases, in that order; junction bases with no gene match: 9. This CDR3 comprises 16 residues. For the CDR3, the DNA is TGTGCCAGCAGTTTCTTTAGACAGGGAGGAAACACTGAAGCTTTCTTT. Translated, it gives CASSFFRQGGNTEAFF.

The table lists this clonotype with many counts. The DNA of the CDR3 is TGTGCCAGCAGTTCCCTTGGACAGGAACTCAATGAGCAGTTCTTC. Translation: CASSSLGQELNEQFF. V gene TRBV27 combines with J gene TRBJ2-1; TRBD1 matches at 7 bases. The CDR3 is made up of 15 amino acids. J was trimmed by 6 bases and V by 4 bases; bases with no gene match: 9. Germline CDR1 reads MNHEY; CDR2 reads SMNVEV (reference sequence).

This clonotype appeared many times. The chain combines TRBV4-3 with TRBJ2-7, with no clear D. Germline CDR1 reads LGHNA; CDR2 reads YSLEER. V was cut by 0 bases and J by 2 bases, with 11 bases left in between. CDR3 length: 15 amino acids. CDR3 region: CASSQDLGRTYEQYF. For the CDR3, the DNA is TGCGCCAGCAGCCAAGATCTAGGCAGGACCTACGAGCAGTACTTC.

This clonotype turned up a few times. The rearrangement links TRBV12-3 or TRBV12-4 to TRBJ2-7, with a weak D call TRBD1 (7 bases). Trimming pared 5 bases from V and 10 bases from J, leaving 15 bases between. The CDR3 is 12 residues long. As DNA, the CDR3 is TGTGCCAGCAGTACGACAGGGAGGAATCAGTACTTC. Translating gives CASSTTGRNQYF.

In this sample, this clonotype turned up a few times. The V and J genes are TRBV7-9 and TRBJ2-2; 8 bases match TRBD1. This CDR3 has 15 amino acids. Per germline, CDR1 SEHNR and CDR2 FQNEAQ (reference sequence). V trimming: 5 bases; J trimming: 4 bases; junction bases outside the gene matches: 6. The CDR3 region is CASSNRDRPTGELFF. CDR3 nucleotides: TGTGCCAGCAGCAACCGGGACAGGCCCACCGGGGAGCTGTTTTTT.

V and J are TRBV6-2 or TRBV6-3 and TRBJ2-1; 7 bases fit TRBD2. V lost 5 bases, J lost 3 bases, and 4 bases stayed unmatched. Germline V CDR1 and CDR2: MNHEY, SVGEGT. The CDR3 has 14 amino acids. CDR3 residues: CASSGSGDYNEQFF. In DNA form, the CDR3 reads TGTGCCAGCAGTGGGAGCGGGGACTACAATGAGCAGTTCTTC.

This clonotype showed up many times. V gene TRBV7-9 combines with J gene TRBJ1-3; no definite D call. This CDR3 contains 17 residues. V lost 1 base and J lost 4, with 17 bases in between. CDR1 and CDR2 from the germline V gene are SEHNR and FQNEAQ (reference sequence). This CDR3 reads CASSLVGGGPPGNTIYF. The CDR3 DNA follows: TGTGCCAGCAGCTTAGTCGGCGGAGGCCCCCCCGGAAACACCATATATTTT.

The J gene is TRBJ1-4, the V gene TRBV7-9, with no clear D. With 0 bases removed from V and 8 bases from J, the gap between germline ends came to 13 bases. The germline V gene has CDR1 SEHNR and CDR2 FQNEAQ (reference sequence). The CDR3 is 15 amino acids. CDR3 coding DNA: TGTGCCAGCAGCTTAGCGCCGGGTTCGGGAGAAAAACTGTTTTTT. Translating it yields CASSLAPGSGEKLFF.